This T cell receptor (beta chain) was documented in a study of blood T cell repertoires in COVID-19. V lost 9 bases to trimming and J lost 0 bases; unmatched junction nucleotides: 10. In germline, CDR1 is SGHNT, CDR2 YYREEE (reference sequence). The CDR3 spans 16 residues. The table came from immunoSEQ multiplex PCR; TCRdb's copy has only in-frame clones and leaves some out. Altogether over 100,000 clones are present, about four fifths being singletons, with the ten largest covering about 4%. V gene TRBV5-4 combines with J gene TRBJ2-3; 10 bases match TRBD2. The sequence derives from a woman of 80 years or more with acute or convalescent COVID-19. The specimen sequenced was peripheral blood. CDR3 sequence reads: CAIGSGGRPSTDTQYF. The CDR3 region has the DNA TGTGCCATCGGTAGCGGGGGGCGCCCTAGCACAGATACGCAGTATTTT.